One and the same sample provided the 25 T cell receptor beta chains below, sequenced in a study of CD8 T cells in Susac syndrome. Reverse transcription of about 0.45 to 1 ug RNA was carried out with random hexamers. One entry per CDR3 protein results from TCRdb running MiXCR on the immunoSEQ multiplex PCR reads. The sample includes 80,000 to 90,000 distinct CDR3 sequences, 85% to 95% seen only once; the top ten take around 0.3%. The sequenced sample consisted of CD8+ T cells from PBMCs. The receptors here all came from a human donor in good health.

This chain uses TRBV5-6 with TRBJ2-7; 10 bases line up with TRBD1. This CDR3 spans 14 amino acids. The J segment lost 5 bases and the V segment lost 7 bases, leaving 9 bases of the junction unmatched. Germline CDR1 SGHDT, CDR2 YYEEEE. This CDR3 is CASRPGTGVHEQYF. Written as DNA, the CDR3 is TGTGCCAGCCGCCCCGGGACAGGGGTCCACGAGCAGTACTTC.

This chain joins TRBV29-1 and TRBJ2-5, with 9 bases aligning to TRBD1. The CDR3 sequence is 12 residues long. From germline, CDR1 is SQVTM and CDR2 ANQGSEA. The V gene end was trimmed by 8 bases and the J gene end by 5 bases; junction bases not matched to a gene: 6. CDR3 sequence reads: CSFPTGGETQYF. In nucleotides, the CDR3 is TGCAGCTTCCCGACAGGGGGGGAGACCCAGTACTTC. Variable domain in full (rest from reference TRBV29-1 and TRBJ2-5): SAVISQKPSRDICQRGTSLTIQCQVDSQVTMMFWYRQQPGQSLTLIATANQGSEATYESGFVIDKFPISRPNLTFSTLTVSNMSPEDSSIYLCSFPTGGETQYFGPGTRLLVL.

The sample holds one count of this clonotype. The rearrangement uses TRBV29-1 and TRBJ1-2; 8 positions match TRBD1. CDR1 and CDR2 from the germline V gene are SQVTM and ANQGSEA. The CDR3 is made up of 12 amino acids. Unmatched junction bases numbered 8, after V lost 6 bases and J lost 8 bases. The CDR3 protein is CSVGGQGQGYTF. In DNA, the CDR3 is TGCAGCGTGGGAGGACAGGGCCAGGGCTACACCTTC.

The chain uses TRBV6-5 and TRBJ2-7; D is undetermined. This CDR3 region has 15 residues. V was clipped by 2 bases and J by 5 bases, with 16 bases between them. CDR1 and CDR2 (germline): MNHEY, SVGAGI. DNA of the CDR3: TGTGCCAGCAGTTACGGCACCTCGGCTGGGAACGAGCAGTACTTC. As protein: CASSYGTSAGNEQYF.

This CDR3 reads CSVATGTGVNYGYTF. Here the CDR3 DNA reads TGCAGCGTTGCTACCGGGACAGGTGTAAACTATGGCTACACCTTC. The chain joins TRBV29-1 to TRBJ1-2, with TRBD1 identical over 8 bases. Unmatched junction bases numbered 9, after V lost 4 bases and J lost 2 bases. Looked up from germline, CDR1 is SQVTM and CDR2 is ANQGSEA. This CDR3 is built from 15 residues.

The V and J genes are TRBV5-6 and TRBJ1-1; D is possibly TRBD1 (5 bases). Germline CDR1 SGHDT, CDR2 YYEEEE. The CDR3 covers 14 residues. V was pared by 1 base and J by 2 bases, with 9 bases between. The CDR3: CASSLWGSNTEAFF. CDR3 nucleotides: TGTGCCAGCAGCTTGTGGGGCTCCAACACTGAAGCTTTCTTT.

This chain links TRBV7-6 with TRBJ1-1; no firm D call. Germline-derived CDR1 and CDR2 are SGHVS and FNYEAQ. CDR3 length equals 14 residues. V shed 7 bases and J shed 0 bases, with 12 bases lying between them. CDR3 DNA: TGTGCCAGCATCCCGCCGGGGATGAACACTGAAGCTTTCTTT. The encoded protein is CASIPPGMNTEAFF.

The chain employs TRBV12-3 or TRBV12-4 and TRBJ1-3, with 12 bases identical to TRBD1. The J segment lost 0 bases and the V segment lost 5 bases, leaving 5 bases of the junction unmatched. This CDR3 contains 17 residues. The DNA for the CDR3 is TGTGCCAGCAGTACCGGGACAGGGGGCCCCTCTGGAAACACCATATATTTT. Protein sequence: CASSTGTGGPSGNTIYF.

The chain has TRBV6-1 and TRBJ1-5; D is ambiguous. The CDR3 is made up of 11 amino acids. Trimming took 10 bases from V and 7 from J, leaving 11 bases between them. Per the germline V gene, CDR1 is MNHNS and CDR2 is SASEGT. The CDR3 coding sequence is TGTGCCATCGCGGGAGGGCAGCCCCAGCATTTT. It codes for CAIAGGQPQHF.

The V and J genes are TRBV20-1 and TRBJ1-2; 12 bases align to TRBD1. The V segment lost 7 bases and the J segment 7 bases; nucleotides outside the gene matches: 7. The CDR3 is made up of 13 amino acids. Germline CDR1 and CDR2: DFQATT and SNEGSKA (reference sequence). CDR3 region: CSVPGQGAFGYTF. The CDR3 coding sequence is TGCAGTGTTCCGGGACAGGGGGCTTTTGGCTACACCTTC.

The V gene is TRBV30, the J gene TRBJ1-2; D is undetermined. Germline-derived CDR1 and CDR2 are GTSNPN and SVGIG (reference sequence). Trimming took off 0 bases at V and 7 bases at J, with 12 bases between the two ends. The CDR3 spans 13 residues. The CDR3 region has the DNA TGTGCCTGGAGTGTAGAAGGGCGGGTTGGCTACACCTTC. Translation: CAWSVEGRVGYTF.

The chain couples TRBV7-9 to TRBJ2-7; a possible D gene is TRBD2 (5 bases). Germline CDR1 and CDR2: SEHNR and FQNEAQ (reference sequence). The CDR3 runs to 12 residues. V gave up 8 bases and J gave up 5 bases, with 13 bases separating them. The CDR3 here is CASAGGRDEQYF. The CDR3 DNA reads TGTGCCAGCGCGGGCGGGCGAGACGAGCAGTACTTC.

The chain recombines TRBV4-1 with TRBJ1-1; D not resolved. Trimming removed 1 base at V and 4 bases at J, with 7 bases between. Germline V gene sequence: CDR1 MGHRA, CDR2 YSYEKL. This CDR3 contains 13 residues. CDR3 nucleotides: TGCGCCAGCAGCCAAGTAAGTAGCACTGAAGCTTTCTTT. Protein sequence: CASSQVSSTEAFF.

CDR3 bases: TGTGCCAGCAGCGCGACAGGGAACTACGAGCAGTACTTC. This gives the protein CASSATGNYEQYF. The chain uses TRBV7-6 and TRBJ2-7, with TRBD1 identical over 7 bases. Per germline, CDR1 SGHVS and CDR2 FNYEAQ. The CDR3 sequence is 13 residues long. V was clipped by 5 bases and J by 3 bases; unmatched bases: 4.

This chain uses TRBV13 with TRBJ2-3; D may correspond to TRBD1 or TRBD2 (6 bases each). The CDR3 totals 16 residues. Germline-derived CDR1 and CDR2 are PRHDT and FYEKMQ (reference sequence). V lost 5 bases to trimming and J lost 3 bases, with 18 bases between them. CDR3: CASSPNPGGLTDTQYF. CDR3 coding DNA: TGTGCCAGCAGCCCTAACCCCGGGGGCCTTACAGATACGCAGTATTTT. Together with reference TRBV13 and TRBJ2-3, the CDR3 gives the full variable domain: AAGVIQSPRHLIKEKRETATLKCYPIPRHDTVYWYQQGPGQDPQFLISFYEKMQSDKGSIPDRFSAQQFSDYHSELNMSSLELGDSALYFCASSPNPGGLTDTQYFGPGTRLTVL.

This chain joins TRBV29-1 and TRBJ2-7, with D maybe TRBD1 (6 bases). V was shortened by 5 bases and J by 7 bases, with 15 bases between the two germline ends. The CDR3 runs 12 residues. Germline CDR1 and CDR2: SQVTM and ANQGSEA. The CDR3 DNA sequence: TGCAGCGTTAGTGGGACATCAGGGGAGCAGTACTTC. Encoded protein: CSVSGTSGEQYF.

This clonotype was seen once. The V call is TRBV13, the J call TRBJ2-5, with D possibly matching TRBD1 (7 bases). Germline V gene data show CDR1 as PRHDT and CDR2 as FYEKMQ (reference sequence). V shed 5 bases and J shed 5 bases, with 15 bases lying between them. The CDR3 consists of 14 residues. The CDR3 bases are TGTGCCAGCAGCCAGGAGGGGGCCAGGGAGACCCAGTACTTC. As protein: CASSQEGARETQYF.

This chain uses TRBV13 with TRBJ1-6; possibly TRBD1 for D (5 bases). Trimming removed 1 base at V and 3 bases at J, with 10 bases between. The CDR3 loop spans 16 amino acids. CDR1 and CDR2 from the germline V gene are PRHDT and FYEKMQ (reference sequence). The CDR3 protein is CASSLVGGGYNSPLHF. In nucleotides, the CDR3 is TGTGCCAGCAGCTTAGTAGGCGGGGGCTATAATTCACCCCTCCACTTT.

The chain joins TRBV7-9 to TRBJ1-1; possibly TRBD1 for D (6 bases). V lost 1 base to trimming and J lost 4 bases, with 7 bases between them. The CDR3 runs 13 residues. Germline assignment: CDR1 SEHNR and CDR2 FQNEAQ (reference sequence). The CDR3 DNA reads TGTGCCAGCAGCTTAGGGGGGCCCACTGAAGCTTTCTTT. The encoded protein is CASSLGGPTEAFF.

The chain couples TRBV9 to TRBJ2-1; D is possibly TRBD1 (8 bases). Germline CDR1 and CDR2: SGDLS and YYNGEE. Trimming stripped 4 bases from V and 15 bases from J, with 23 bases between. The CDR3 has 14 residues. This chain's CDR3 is CASSPRGDRPLPFF. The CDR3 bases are TGTGCCAGCAGCCCCCGGGGGGACAGGCCCCTTCCGTTCTTC.

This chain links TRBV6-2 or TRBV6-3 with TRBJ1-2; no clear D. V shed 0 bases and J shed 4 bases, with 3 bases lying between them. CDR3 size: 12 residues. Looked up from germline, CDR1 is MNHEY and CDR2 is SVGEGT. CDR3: CASSYSGYGYTF. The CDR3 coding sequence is TGTGCCAGCAGTTACTCGGGCTATGGCTACACCTTC.

The CDR3 reads CASRQTSGEETQYF. In DNA form, the CDR3 reads TGCGCCAGCAGACAAACTAGCGGGGAAGAGACCCAGTACTTC. The chain carries TRBV4-1 and TRBJ2-5, with 10 bases that match TRBD2. The CDR3 is 14 amino acids. Trimming at V came to 6 bases and at J to 3 bases, leaving 4 bases not matched to a gene. CDR1 and CDR2 from the germline V gene are MGHRA and YSYEKL.

The CDR3 nucleotides read TGCAGTGCTAGAGACCCGGGGACAGCCGGTTGGCAGCCCCAGCATTTT. Amino acid sequence: CSARDPGTAGWQPQHF. The V and J genes are TRBV20-1 and TRBJ1-5, with TRBD1 matching 7 bases. Germline trimming cut 0 bases from V and 7 bases from J; bases unmatched to any gene: 12. Germline assignment: CDR1 DFQATT and CDR2 SNEGSKA (reference sequence). This CDR3 region has 16 residues.

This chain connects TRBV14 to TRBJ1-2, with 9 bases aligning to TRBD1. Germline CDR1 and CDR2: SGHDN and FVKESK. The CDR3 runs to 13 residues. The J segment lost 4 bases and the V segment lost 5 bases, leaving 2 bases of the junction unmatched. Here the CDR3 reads CASSGTGIYGYTF. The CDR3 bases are TGTGCCAGCAGCGGGACAGGGATCTATGGCTACACCTTC.

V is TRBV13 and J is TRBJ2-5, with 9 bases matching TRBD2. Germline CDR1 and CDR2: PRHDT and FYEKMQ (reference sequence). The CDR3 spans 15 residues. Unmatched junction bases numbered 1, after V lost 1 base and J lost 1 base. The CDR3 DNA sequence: TGTGCCAGCAGCTTAGTGCGGGGGGGCCAAGAGACCCAGTACTTC. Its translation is CASSLVRGGQETQYF.